This T cell receptor (beta chain) is from a study of shared clonotypes between healthy human individuals (dated by TCRdb to the early 2020s). Describing the broader study: A couple of women and a few men aged 18 to 49 years were included in the cohort. Blood TCR repertoires of several healthy adults were deeply sequenced to estimate repertoire size and the extent of clonotype sharing between individuals. For each donor, CD4 naive and CD4 memory were each given three plates, CD8 naive was given two plates, and CD8 memory was given one plate. Per donor, leukapheresis produced somewhere between about 0.94 and 10 billion PBMCs. To increase sequencing depth and limit assay-specific biases, different laboratories used diverse techniques to prepare libraries and sequence TCR repertoires. What the study reported, not specific to this receptor: Sampling was limited to blood, and TCR repertoires in tissue likely differ from TCR repertoires in blood. Incomplete sequencing was indicated by rarefaction of sorted-subset datasets, despite the large sequencing depth. Naive subsets generally had larger estimated clonotype richness than memory subsets did. Higher generation probabilities were observed for clonotypes shared by all four sorted-subset donors than for non-shared clonotypes. When several donors were compared, the shared fraction of clonotypes was about 5% for naive CD4, roughly 3.3% for naive CD8, roughly 2.5% for memory CD4, and 0.35% to 0.4% for memory CD8. The small number of donors limited the genetic and exposure-history diversity represented. Pairwise subsampling indicated that sequencing depth was expected to affect the degree of clonotype sharing among donors.

CD8 naive samples were CD45RO-negative cells positively selected for CCR7, giving a CD45RA+CCR7+ population that excluded TemRA cells. Donors were healthy HIV-negative adults with no recently reported acute infections or vaccinations. Only Caucasian adults living in Nashville, Tennessee, USA were represented among the donors. Blood was obtained by leukapheresis, after which PBMCs were separated by Ficoll-Histopaque density gradient centrifugation and cryopreserved in liquid nitrogen vapor phase. Purity and quantity of every magnetically sorted T cell population were checked by analytical flow cytometry. Each sorted fraction had its genomic DNA isolated and then quantified by UV absorbance on a Nanodrop 2000c. Using the deep immunoSEQ assay, multiplex PCR amplified TCR CDR3 regions from genomic DNA. For each cell subset, the extracted genomic DNA was distributed evenly across all wells of several immunoSEQ 96-well plates, and each plate served as one replicate. Each replicate PCR for sorted subsets received approximately 220 ng genomic DNA, equal to about 30,000 T cell genomes. Purified libraries were measured with a Qubit 3.0 fluorometer, size-checked on a Bioanalyzer 2100, and measured again with the KAPA Library Quantification kit. A separate single-read 150-cycle Illumina NextSeq 550 flow cell was used to sequence each immunoSEQ 96-well plate. The authors' pipeline ran thus. The immunoSEQ output contained only junctional sequences without quality scores, so filtering could not match that applied to full-length reads. To assign V/J genes and CDR3, sequences were annotated against IMGT germline references using PyIR, a Python wrapper for IgBLAST v1.9. Any read was removed if the V/J assignment was weak (E-value above 1e-6), the CDR3 was missing, or the read contained stop codons, out-of-frame junctions, or ambiguous translated residues. V3J clonotypes were defined as sequences sharing an identical inferred V gene, J gene, and CDR3 amino acid sequence. To compute the percentage overlap between repertoires, the number of shared unique clonotypes was divided by the size of the smaller repertoire. Three approaches were used to assess repertoire richness: RTK rarefaction, the Chao1 estimator, and Recon v2.1 estimates of unobserved clonotypes. For all TCRbeta clonotypes obtained by the gDNA method from a few donors, generation probabilities were computed with OLGA. Here the immuneACCESS table is served through TCRdb, limited to in-frame sequences with V and J called. Missing clones are a known gap in these copies; in checked studies unresolved V genes cover under half, and the rest lacks a known reason. V, J and clone size reflect that table, while D and trimming were determined from the DNA. The sample records about 700,000 clones, 92% of which are singletons. Jointly, the top ten make up about a quarter of the sample.

Comments on this clone: Its antigen is not yet known. Base-call qualities are not available, and no considerably larger clone is one nucleotide away.

CDR1 and CDR2 are read off the germline V gene as SGHVS and FQNEAQ. V has 1 base trimmed and J has 2 bases trimmed; junction bases matching no gene number 13. The CDR3 holds 19 amino acids from the cysteine to the phenylalanine. The CDR3 DNA has 57 bases and is translated from base 1. The sequence was obtained from a man between 25 and 39 years old in good health. The rearranged segments are TRBV7-8 and TRBJ2-5, and TRBD2 aligns with 10 junction nucleotides. Material for sequencing was naive CD8+ T cells sorted from blood. The cell subset or site label for this specimen denotes: CD45RA+CCR7+. The encoded CDR3 is CASSLDPLRAGGGQETQYF. The nucleotide sequence reads TGTGCCAGCAGCTTAGATCCCCTGAGAGCGGGAGGGGGTCAAGAGACCCAGTACTTC.